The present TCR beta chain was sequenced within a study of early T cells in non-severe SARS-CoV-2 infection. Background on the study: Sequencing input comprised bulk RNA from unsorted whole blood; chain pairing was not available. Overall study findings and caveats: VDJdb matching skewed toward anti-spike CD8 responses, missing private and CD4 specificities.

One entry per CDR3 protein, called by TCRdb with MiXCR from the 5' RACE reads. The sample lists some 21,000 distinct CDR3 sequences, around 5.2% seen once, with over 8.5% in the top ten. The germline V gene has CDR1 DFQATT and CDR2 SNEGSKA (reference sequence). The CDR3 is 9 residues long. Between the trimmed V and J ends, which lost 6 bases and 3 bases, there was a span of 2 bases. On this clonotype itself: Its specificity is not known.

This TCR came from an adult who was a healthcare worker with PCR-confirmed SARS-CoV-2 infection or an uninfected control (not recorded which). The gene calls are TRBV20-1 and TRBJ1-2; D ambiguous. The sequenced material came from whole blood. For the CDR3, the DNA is TGCAGTGCCGACTATGGCTACACCTTC. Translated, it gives CSADYGYTF.